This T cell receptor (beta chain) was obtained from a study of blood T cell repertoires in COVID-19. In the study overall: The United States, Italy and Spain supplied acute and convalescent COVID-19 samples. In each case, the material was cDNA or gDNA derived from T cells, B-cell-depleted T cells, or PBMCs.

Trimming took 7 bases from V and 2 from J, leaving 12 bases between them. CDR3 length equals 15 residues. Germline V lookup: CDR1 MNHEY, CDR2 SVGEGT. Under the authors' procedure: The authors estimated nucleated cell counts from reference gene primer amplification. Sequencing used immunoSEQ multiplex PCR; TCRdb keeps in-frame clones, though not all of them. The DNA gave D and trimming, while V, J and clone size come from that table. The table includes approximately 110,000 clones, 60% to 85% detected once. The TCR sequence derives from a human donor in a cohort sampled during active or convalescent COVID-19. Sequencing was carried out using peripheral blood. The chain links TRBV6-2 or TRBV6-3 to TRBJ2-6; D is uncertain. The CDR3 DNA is TGTGCCAGCACCCCAGCGAGCGCTGGGGCCAACGTCCTGACTTTC. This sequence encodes CASTPASAGANVLTF.